Here is one TCR beta chain with its context. This specimen includes other DNA sequences encoding the same CDR3. The PCR made use of 60 Vbeta and 13 Jbeta primers. Produced via immunoSEQ multiplex PCR; TCRdb's table is partial and in-frame only. The table shows over 200,000 clones, with 60% to 80% occurring only once. This record belongs to a study of cytomegalovirus exposure and HLA in healthy donors. About the study: Roughly 92 million unique TCRs, all from HLA-typed donors, were included in an early release of the data.

Those who donated were healthy bone marrow donors. Germline trimming cut 5 bases from V and 2 bases from J; bases unmatched to any gene: 6. Per germline, CDR1 MDHEN and CDR2 SYDVKM. The CDR3 consists of 15 residues. This receptor was identified in a male donor in good health and CMV-seronegative. V gene TRBV28 combines with J gene TRBJ2-7, with TRBD1 matching 10 bases. The sample was PBMCs. CDR3 loop: CASSPPGTGAYEQYF. For the CDR3, the DNA is TGTGCCAGCAGTCCCCCTGGGACAGGGGCCTACGAGCAGTACTTC.